Following are 13 T cell receptor beta chains from one sample sequenced in a study of cytotoxic CD8 clonotypes in ibrutinib-treated CLL. Repertoires were generated with immunoSEQ multiplex PCR, while TCRdb's copy carries only in-frame clones and drops some. The data contain 200,000 or so clones, more than 70% of them singletons. Material: PBMCs, obtained after 12 months of ibrutinib treatment. The receptors derive from a human donor with chronic lymphocytic leukemia.

V and J are TRBV4-1 and TRBJ1-2; D unclear. CDR3 length: 17 residues. CDR1 MGHRA and CDR2 YSYEKL come from the germline V gene. V was clipped by 2 bases and J by 0 bases, with 16 bases between them. DNA for the CDR3: TGCGCCAGCAGCCAACTATTGGGGATTACGACTAACTATGGCTACACCTTC. This gives the protein CASSQLLGITTNYGYTF.

In DNA, the CDR3 is TGTGCCAGCAGCACTTTCCTAGCGGGAGGAACAGATACGCAGTATTTT. Protein product: CASSTFLAGGTDTQYF. The genes are TRBV7-6 and TRBJ2-3; 11 bases are shared with TRBD2. The V gene's germline CDR1 is SGHVS and CDR2 FNYEAQ. This CDR3 region has 16 residues. Losses at the gene ends were 5 bases for V and 3 bases for J; bases not matched to a gene: 7.

The chain carries TRBV6-1 and TRBJ1-4, with D possibly being TRBD1 (6 bases). Between the trimmed V and J ends, which lost 4 bases and 2 bases, there was a span of 14 bases. The CDR3 is made up of 16 amino acids. Germline assignment: CDR1 MNHNS and CDR2 SASEGT. The CDR3 region has the DNA TGTGCCAGCAGTGCCACTTACAGGGCCACTAATGAAAAACTGTTTTTT. As protein: CASSATYRATNEKLFF.

The V and J genes are TRBV10-2 and TRBJ2-1; 7 bases are a match to TRBD1. In germline, CDR1 is WSHSY, CDR2 SAAADI. J lost 5 bases, V lost 5 bases, and 15 bases had no gene match. CDR3 length: 17 residues. In nucleotides, the CDR3 is TGCGCCAGCAGTACCCGGACAGGTTCACCGATACACAATGAGCAGTTCTTC. Protein: CASSTRTGSPIHNEQFF.

V gene TRBV7-3 combines with J gene TRBJ2-7; no firm D call. V was cut by 4 bases and J by 3 bases, with 10 bases left in between. This CDR3 is built from 13 residues. Germline V CDR1 and CDR2: SGHTA, FQGTGA. For the CDR3, the DNA is TGTGCCAGCAGCTCGGCAGGAAGCTACGAGCAGTACTTC. Translating it yields CASSSAGSYEQYF.

The chain joins TRBV5-6 to TRBJ2-7; D is possibly TRBD1 (5 bases). The CDR3 is 11 residues long. V was trimmed by 4 bases and J by 7 bases, leaving 9 bases between them. Germline CDR1 reads SGHDT; CDR2 reads YYEEEE. The CDR3 here is CASSASGEQYF. Written as DNA, the CDR3 is TGTGCCAGCAGCGCCTCAGGGGAGCAGTACTTC.

The chain has TRBV18 and TRBJ2-5; the D is unclear. The CDR3 loop spans 14 amino acids. Germline V CDR1 and CDR2: KGHSH, LQKENI. The V end lost 1 base, the J end lost 3 bases, and 9 bases lay between the germline ends. The CDR3 DNA sequence: TGTGCCAGCTCACCACGAGGCGACAAAGAGACCCAGTACTTC. Translation gives CASSPRGDKETQYF.

This clone appeared a few times. The rearrangement links TRBV5-8 to TRBJ2-2; D uncertain. Germline loops: CDR1 SGHTS, CDR2 YDEGEE. The CDR3 runs 18 residues. Trimming took 2 bases from V and 0 from J, leaving 17 bases between them. The CDR3 DNA follows: TGTGCCAGCAGCTTCTTGGGATCGTCGGATCCGAACACCGGGGAGCTGTTTTTT. It codes for CASSFLGSSDPNTGELFF. Using reference TRBV5-8 and TRBJ2-2 for the parts outside the CDR3, the full variable domain is EAGVTQSPTHLIKTRGQQATLRCSPISGHTSVYWYQQALGLGLQFLLWYDEGEERNRGNFPPRFSGRQFPNYSSELNVNALELEDSALYLCASSFLGSSDPNTGELFFGEGSRLTVL.

The J gene is TRBJ1-2, the V gene TRBV5-1; 12 bases line up with TRBD1. J lost 7 bases, V lost 4 bases, and 5 bases had no gene match. The CDR3 extends over 14 amino acids. Germline V gene lookup returns CDR1 SGHRS and CDR2 YFSETQ. CDR3 loop: CASSTGQGASGYTF. The CDR3 DNA reads TGCGCCAGCAGCACGGGACAGGGGGCAAGTGGCTACACCTTC.

V and J are TRBV19 and TRBJ1-1, with a tentative D call TRBD1 (5 bases). V lost 7 bases, J lost 0 bases, and 6 bases lay in between. The CDR3 sequence is 12 residues long. CDR1 and CDR2 (germline): LNHDA, SQIVND (reference sequence). Here the CDR3 reads CASKGLNTEAFF. In DNA form, the CDR3 reads TGTGCCAGTAAGGGGTTGAACACTGAAGCTTTCTTT.

V is TRBV2 and J is TRBJ2-1, with TRBD1 matching over 7 bases. With V trimmed by 6 bases and J by 4 bases, 6 bases remained unmatched. The CDR3 covers 14 residues. Germline V gene lookup returns CDR1 SNHLY and CDR2 FYNNEI. The CDR3: CASSPDRVYNEQFF. CDR3 DNA: TGTGCCAGCAGCCCCGACAGGGTTTACAATGAGCAGTTCTTC.

This sequence joins TRBV9 and TRBJ1-6; D not certain. V shed 4 bases and J shed 0 bases, with 14 bases lying between them. The germline gives CDR1 SGDLS, CDR2 YYNGEE. The CDR3 is 17 amino acids. In DNA, the CDR3 is TGTGCCAGCAGCCCCCGGCCCGAGGCCTCCTATAATTCACCCCTCCACTTT. This gives the protein CASSPRPEASYNSPLHF.

The CDR3 is CASSLGAGGASSYEQYF. CDR3 bases: TGTGCCAGCAGCTTAGGAGCAGGGGGAGCCTCCTCCTACGAGCAGTACTTC. The chain couples TRBV7-2 to TRBJ2-7, with 7 bases that match TRBD1. The V gene's germline CDR1 is SGHTA and CDR2 FQGNSA. The ends lost 1 base at V and 0 bases at J; junction bases unmatched: 9. This CDR3 region has 17 residues.